This is a list of T cell receptor beta chains from one sample in a study of T cells in Graves' hyperthyroidism and ophthalmopathy. Each CDR3 protein is one row after TCRdb ran MiXCR on the multiplex PCR reads. The sample has roughly 740,000 distinct CDR3 sequences, about 16% seen once. The sequencing input was blood. The receptors were sampled from a man in his late teens or twenties with Graves' hyperthyroidism. Each CDR3 is given with its conserved first and last residue. Fields, in order: V gene, clone size, D gene, J gene, CDR3 DNA, CDR3 protein. A D gene is named only where the DNA matches it firmly. The size entry is marked missing in some rows and otherwise reads once, few, many or a size class.

TRBV3-1	many	TRBD2	TRBJ2-1	TGTGCCAGCAGCCATAGCGGGAGAGGCAATGAGCAGTTCTTC	CASSHSGRGNEQFF
TRBV20-1	-	TRBD1	TRBJ2-2	TGCAGTGCTAGCGGGACAGGGTGGACCGGGGAGCTGTTTTTT	CSASGTGWTGELFF
TRBV2	many	-	TRBJ2-7	TGTGCCAGCAGCGCCCTAGCGTATGGGGGTGTGGGGCAGTACTTC	CASSALAYGGVGQYF
TRBV27	few	TRBD2	TRBJ2-1	TGTGCCAGCAGTTTATCGATAAGGACTAGCGGGAGGGAGGCTGAGCAGTTCTTC	CASSLSIRTSGREAEQFF
TRBV13	-	-	TRBJ1-5	TGTGCCAGCAGCCCCGGGAGATTTAGCTATAGCAATCAGCCCCAGCATTTT	CASSPGRFSYSNQPQHF
TRBV12-3/TRBV12-4	many	-	TRBJ2-3	TGTGCCAGCACCCCCTGGAGGGACCGCACAGATACGCAGTATTTT	CASTPWRDRTDTQYF
TRBV28	many	-	TRBJ1-2	TGTGCCAGCAGTTTACCCCCGCCCAGTGGCTACACCTTC	CASSLPPPSGYTF
TRBV25-1	few	TRBD2	TRBJ2-3	TGTGCCAGCAGTGATCCTAGCGGGAGGGGGCCAGATACGCAGTATTTT	CASSDPSGRGPDTQYF
TRBV7-9	many	TRBD1	TRBJ2-1	TGTGCCAGCAGCCCCGTAGGGCCAGGGGGCTTTCGGGAGCAGTTCTTC	CASSPVGPGGFREQFF
TRBV6-5	few	-	TRBJ2-3	TGTGCCAGCAGTTACTCTTGGGCGTCCCGGGATACGCAGTATTTT	CASSYSWASRDTQYF
TRBV7-9	many	TRBD1	TRBJ1-1	TGTGCCAGCAGCACACAGGGGCGCACTGAAGCTTTCTTT	CASSTQGRTEAFF
TRBV7-9	few	TRBD2	TRBJ2-3	TGTGCCAGCAGCCAAGATGGGACTAGCGGTATAATCACAGATACGCAGTATTTT	CASSQDGTSGIITDTQYF
TRBV7-9	many	TRBD2	TRBJ2-1	TGTGCCAGCAATAGAGGCGGGAGCTCCTACAATGAGCAGTTCTTC	CASNRGGSSYNEQFF
TRBV6-2/TRBV6-3	few	TRBD2	TRBJ2-2	TGTGCCAGCAGATATAACCCGGGACTAGGTGAAATCTACCGTCGGGAGCTGTTTTTT	CASRYNPGLGEIYRRELFF
TRBV7-3	many	-	TRBJ2-2	TGTGCCAGCAGCTCCCGGACAGCCAAGAACACCGGGGAGCTGTTTTTT	CASSSRTAKNTGELFF
TRBV4-1	few	TRBD1	TRBJ1-5	TGCGCCAGCAGCCAAGATCCAGGGGGCGTTTATCAGCCCCAGCATTTT	CASSQDPGGVYQPQHF
TRBV29-1	many	TRBD2	TRBJ2-5	TGCAGCGCGGGGGGAAAGACAGCGGAACTCCAAGAGACCCAGTACTTC	CSAGGKTAELQETQYF
TRBV9	many	-	TRBJ2-2	TGTGCCAGCTCGGTTGGCGGGGAGCTGTTTTTT	CASSVGGELFF
TRBV20-1	-	-	TRBJ2-6	TGCAGTGCTAGAGACCCCCGGTCTGGGGCCAACGTCCTGACTTTC	CSARDPRSGANVLTF
TRBV28	many	TRBD2	TRBJ2-7	TGTGCCACCAAGGGAACTAGCGGTCCCTACGAGCAGTACTTC	CATKGTSGPYEQYF
TRBV19	-	TRBD1	TRBJ2-2	TGTGCCAGTAGCGACAGGGGGCGTAGCACCGGGGAGCTGTTTTTT	CASSDRGRSTGELFF
TRBV11-2	-	-	TRBJ1-1	TGTGCCAGCACCCAAAACTCGTTGAACACTGAAGCTTTCTTT	CASTQNSLNTEAFF
TRBV5-6	-	-	TRBJ2-3	TGTGCCAGCAGCTCCCCGGGTGGTAGCATGGATACGCAGTATTTT	CASSSPGGSMDTQYF
TRBV11-1	many	TRBD1	TRBJ1-1	TGTGCCAGCAGCCGACAGGGGGTAAGCACTGAAGCTTTCTTT	CASSRQGVSTEAFF
TRBV7-3	-	TRBD2	TRBJ2-5	TGTGCCAGCAGCTTAGGCGGGAGGGCCCGCGGGGAGACCCAGTACTTC	CASSLGGRARGETQYF
TRBV6-1	-	-	TRBJ2-2	TGTGCCAGCAGTCGAGGGACGCGTAATATGGGGGAGCTGTTTTTT	CASSRGTRNMGELFF
TRBV9	many	TRBD2	TRBJ2-1	TGTGCCAGCAGCCCTGGACTAGCGGGAGCGCCTGAGCAGTTCTTC	CASSPGLAGAPEQFF
TRBV28	-	-	TRBJ1-5	TGTGCCAGCAGTTTCCAGGGGCGGCATCAGCCCCAGCATTTT	CASSFQGRHQPQHF
TRBV29-1	few	-	TRBJ2-7	TGCAGCGTTGTCCCACCTAACCACGACGAGCAGTACTTC	CSVVPPNHDEQYF
TRBV3-1	many	-	TRBJ1-1	TGTGCCAGCAGCCAACAGAAGGGAGTGTGGGGCACTGAAGCTTTCTTT	CASSQQKGVWGTEAFF
TRBV7-8	many	TRBD2	TRBJ2-5	TGTGCCAGCAGTCCCGGGACTAGCGGGGGAAGAGAGACCCAGTACTTC	CASSPGTSGGRETQYF
TRBV7-9	many	TRBD1	TRBJ2-1	TGTGCCAGCACACCGGGACAGGGGGCGAATGAGCAGTTCTTC	CASTPGQGANEQFF
TRBV6-1	-	-	TRBJ1-1	TGTGCCAGCAGGGTAAGAGAGAACACTGAAGCTTTCTTT	CASRVRENTEAFF
TRBV7-6	many	TRBD2	TRBJ2-2	TGTGCCAGCAGCTTAGCGCCCGATAGCGGGCCCGGGGAGCTGTTTTTT	CASSLAPDSGPGELFF
TRBV7-8	few	-	TRBJ2-5	TGTGCCAGCAGACAATTCAAGGGGTTTGGTTTAGAGACCCAGTACTTC	CASRQFKGFGLETQYF
TRBV6-6	many	TRBD2	TRBJ2-5	TGTGCCAGCAGTTACAAACCTCTAGCGGCCGATTCGACCCAGTACTTC	CASSYKPLAADSTQYF
TRBV5-5	few	TRBD1	TRBJ2-3	TGTGCCAGCAGCCAACAGGGGGCTTTAACAGATACGCAGTATTTT	CASSQQGALTDTQYF
TRBV28	few	TRBD2	TRBJ2-2	TGTGCCAGCAGTTTCCCCCTCGGACTAGCGGGAGGTCCGAACACCGGGGAGCTGTTTTTT	CASSFPLGLAGGPNTGELFF
TRBV30	many	-	TRBJ1-5	TGTGCCTGGTCGGGGGTTAATCAGCCCCAGCATTTT	CAWSGVNQPQHF
TRBV7-9	few	TRBD1	TRBJ2-7	TGTGCCAGCAGCTCTATAGGACAGGACTACGAGCAGTACTTC	CASSSIGQDYEQYF
TRBV6-1	few	TRBD1	TRBJ1-4	TGTGCCAGCAGTACCGGGACAGGGGTCGAAAAACTGTTTTTT	CASSTGTGVEKLFF
TRBV3-1	few	-	TRBJ1-1	TGTGCCGGCAGCCTAGGGCAGGGGAGGGGCACTGAAGCTTTCTTT	CAGSLGQGRGTEAFF
TRBV20-1	many	TRBD2	TRBJ2-2	TGCAGTGCTTCCGGGACTAGCGGAAACACCGGGGAGCTGTTTTTT	CSASGTSGNTGELFF
TRBV2	many	-	TRBJ2-3	TGTGCCAGCACTCTCTCTAGCACAGATACGCAGTATTTT	CASTLSSTDTQYF
TRBV6-2/TRBV6-3	many	-	TRBJ1-6	TGTGCCAGCAGTTACCAGGGATTCGATTCACCCCTCCACTTT	CASSYQGFDSPLHF
TRBV11-2	many	TRBD2	TRBJ2-2	TGTGCCAGCAGCTTTAGCCCGGGGGGCACCGGGGAGCTGTTTTTT	CASSFSPGGTGELFF
TRBV2	many	-	TRBJ2-7	TGTGCCAGCAGTGATCCTCGGCGCGAGCAGTACTTC	CASSDPRREQYF
TRBV7-9	many	-	TRBJ2-2	TGTGCCAGCAGCTTAGACAGGCGTGAGCTGTTTTTT	CASSLDRRELFF
TRBV7-2	many	TRBD2	TRBJ2-5	TGTGCCAGCAGCTCGGGACTAGTACAAGAGACCCAGTACTTC	CASSSGLVQETQYF
TRBV20-1	-	-	TRBJ1-3	TGCAGTGCTAGCACCTCTGGAAACACCATATATTTT	CSASTSGNTIYF
TRBV20-1	many	-	TRBJ2-3	TGCAGTGCTAGAGATCCCAGGGTGGGCACAGATACGCAGTATTTT	CSARDPRVGTDTQYF
TRBV28	many	-	TRBJ2-7	TGTGCCAGCGTCCCTGGCGGAGGCTCCTACGAGCAGTACTTC	CASVPGGGSYEQYF